Presented here are 18 T cell receptor beta chains from one specimen sequenced in a study of blood T cell repertoires in COVID-19 (dated by TCRdb to the early 2020s). Library preparation employed the immunoSEQ multiplex PCR assay. TCRdb limited this immuneACCESS table to in-frame rearrangements with V and J called. A share of clones is missing; checked studies link under half to unresolved V genes, and the rest is unexplained. The sample table holds 200,000 to 250,000 clones, of which approximately 90% were seen once. More than 5.5% of the sample is taken by the ten largest. The sequenced sample was peripheral blood. These receptor sequences come from a man older than 75 with acute or convalescent COVID-19.

In regard to this clone: The sample holds other DNA sequences that translate to the same CDR3. The rearrangement uses TRBV27 and TRBJ1-2; 9 positions match TRBD1. Germline assignment: CDR1 MNHEY and CDR2 SMNVEV (reference sequence). V gave up 8 bases and J gave up 5 bases; unmatched junction bases: 9. The CDR3 totals 14 residues. The DNA for the CDR3 is TGTGCCAGCCGGAGGACAGGGGTGAATTATGGCTACACCTTC. It specifies CASRRTGVNYGYTF.

This chain links TRBV20-1 with TRBJ1-3; the D is unclear. The CDR3 is 15 amino acids. Germline CDR1 DFQATT, CDR2 SNEGSKA (reference sequence). V lost 3 bases, J lost 0 bases, and 12 bases lay in between. In DNA, the CDR3 is TGCAGTGCTAGTGCAGGCCCAAACTCTGGAAACACCATATATTTT. Translating it yields CSASAGPNSGNTIYF.

This chain uses TRBV28 with TRBJ1-4; D is unclear. V lost 7 bases, J lost 3 bases, and 12 bases lay in between. Germline lookup yields CDR1 MDHEN and CDR2 SYDVKM. The CDR3 runs to 14 residues. The CDR3 DNA sequence: TGTGCCAGCACCTTATGGGGAGCTAATGAAAAACTGTTTTTT. Amino acid sequence: CASTLWGANEKLFF.

The chain links TRBV23-1 to TRBJ2-7, with D perhaps TRBD1 (6 bases). TRBV23-1 is an ORF; its function is uncertain. V was clipped by 3 bases and J by 6 bases, with 21 bases between them. This CDR3 has 16 residues. The CDR3 loop is CASSQKLHLQGTEQYV. The CDR3 region has the DNA TGCGCCAGCAGTCAGAAACTCCACCTACAGGGAACCGAGCAGTACGTC.

This clone was counted once. The rearrangement links TRBV7-9 to TRBJ2-7, with 8 positions matching TRBD2. Germline V CDR1 and CDR2: SEHNR, FQNEAQ (reference sequence). This CDR3 comprises 16 residues. V lost 0 bases, J lost 0 bases, and 4 bases stayed unmatched. CDR3 region: CASSLATSASSYEQYF. The CDR3 DNA reads TGTGCCAGCAGCTTAGCGACTAGCGCGAGCTCCTACGAGCAGTACTTC.

J is TRBJ1-1 and V is TRBV10-3; the D is unclear. Trimming pared 0 bases from V and 7 bases from J, leaving 9 bases between. The CDR3 runs 13 residues. CDR1 and CDR2 (germline): ENHRY, SYGVKD. CDR3: CAISESSIDEAFF. The CDR3 DNA reads TGTGCCATCAGTGAGTCGAGTATAGATGAAGCTTTCTTT.

V usage is TRBV30 and J usage is TRBJ2-1; the D gene is possibly TRBD2 (6 bases). CDR1 is GTSNPN and CDR2 is SVGIG in the germline V gene (reference sequence). This CDR3 is 14 amino acids long. V lost 1 base to trimming and J lost 7 bases, with 14 bases between them. CDR3 region: CAWSELGLSNEQFF. The CDR3, as DNA: TGTGCCTGGAGTGAACTGGGACTTTCGAATGAGCAGTTCTTC.

The count of this clone is one. This sequence joins TRBV6-2 or TRBV6-3 and TRBJ2-1; D possibly corresponds to TRBD1 (5 bases). The CDR3 is made up of 15 amino acids. Germline V gene sequence: CDR1 MNHEY, CDR2 SVGEGT. Trimming cost V 0 bases and J 6 bases, with 12 bases left between them. CDR3 nucleotides: TGTGCCAGCAGTTACTCGGGGTCCAGGGTCAATGAGCAGTTCTTC. Its translation is CASSYSGSRVNEQFF.

This clone was counted a few times. V gene TRBV28 combines with J gene TRBJ1-1, with TRBD1 matching 10 bases. CDR1 is MDHEN, CDR2 SYDVKM, per germline. V shed 5 bases and J 1 base; nucleotides not matched to a gene: 4. The CDR3 is made up of 15 amino acids. CDR3 amino acids: CASSPRTGGNTEAFF. DNA of the CDR3: TGTGCCAGCAGTCCTAGGACAGGGGGGAACACTGAAGCTTTCTTT.

The chain is built from TRBV28 and TRBJ2-7, with 9 bases lining up with TRBD1. From germline, CDR1 is MDHEN and CDR2 SYDVKM. V lost 5 bases and J lost 6; bases outside the gene matches: 8. CDR3 length equals 14 residues. CDR3 sequence reads: CASSGTGLSGEQYV. In DNA form, the CDR3 reads TGTGCCAGCAGTGGGACAGGGTTATCGGGCGAGCAGTACGTC.

The J gene is TRBJ1-3, the V gene TRBV18; no reliable D call. Germline CDR1 reads KGHSH; CDR2 reads LQKENI. Trimming removed 0 bases at V and 5 bases at J, with 11 bases between. This CDR3 comprises 15 residues. The CDR3 sequence: CASSPPGGERNTIYF. CDR3 coding DNA: TGTGCCAGCTCACCACCCGGAGGAGAAAGAAACACCATATATTTT.

This chain connects TRBV24-1 to TRBJ2-3; 9 nucleotides agree with TRBD2. V was clipped by 4 bases and J by 11 bases; unmatched bases: 21. There are 18 residues in the CDR3. CDR1 and CDR2 from the germline V gene are KGHDR and SFDVKD. CDR3 coding DNA: TGTGCCACCAGTGAAGGTAGCGGGAGATCTTTCCTCCTATCAATGCAGTATTTT. This translates into CATSEGSGRSFLLSMQYF.

V is TRBV18 and J is TRBJ2-7, with no clear D. V lost 5 bases and J lost 0, with 11 bases in between. The germline V gene encodes CDR1 KGHSH and CDR2 LQKENI. The CDR3 has 14 residues. The CDR3, as DNA: TGTGCCAGCTCAATCGATCGGAGCTCCTACGAGCAGTACTTC. Translation gives CASSIDRSSYEQYF.

In this sample, this clone turned up once. V usage is TRBV19 and J usage is TRBJ2-3; 12 bases match TRBD2. The CDR3 runs 14 residues. V was clipped by 7 bases and J by 4 bases; unmatched bases: 3. CDR1 is LNHDA, CDR2 SQIVND, per germline (reference sequence). The CDR3 is CASTSGRAADTQYF. The CDR3 DNA reads TGTGCCAGTACTAGCGGGAGGGCTGCAGATACGCAGTATTTT.

The chain employs TRBV7-9 and TRBJ1-2; 9 positions match TRBD1. The CDR3 spans 15 residues. CDR1 is SEHNR, CDR2 FQNEAQ, per germline (reference sequence). V lost 3 bases, J lost 4 bases, and 6 bases stayed unmatched. The CDR3 sequence: CASSFLAGQGYGYTF. The CDR3 DNA is TGTGCCAGCAGCTTTCTGGCGGGACAGGGCTATGGCTACACCTTC.

The chain links TRBV5-1 to TRBJ1-1, with TRBD1 identical over 10 bases. This CDR3 spans 15 amino acids. V was pared by 0 bases and J by 5 bases, with 4 bases of the junction left unmatched. Germline-derived CDR1 and CDR2 are SGHRS and YFSETQ. The CDR3 loop reads CASSLAGTGATEAFF. DNA of the CDR3: TGCGCCAGCAGCTTGGCAGGGACAGGGGCAACTGAAGCTTTCTTT.

V gene TRBV4-3 combines with J gene TRBJ1-1; the match to TRBD1 covers 7 bases. Germline V CDR1 and CDR2: LGHNA, YSLEER. The CDR3 is made up of 15 amino acids. With 0 bases clipped from V and 4 bases from J, the junction kept 5 bases outside the gene matches. This chain's CDR3 is CASSQDADRATEAFF. The CDR3 DNA follows: TGCGCCAGCAGCCAAGATGCAGACAGGGCCACTGAAGCTTTCTTT.

The CDR3 region has the DNA TGTGCCGTTGGACTCAAAAACTCCCAGTACTTC. Its protein is CAVGLKNSQYF. The chain joins TRBV24-1 to TRBJ2-5; D possibly corresponds to TRBD2 (5 bases). V dropped 12 bases and J dropped 9 bases, with 16 bases sitting between them. In germline, CDR1 is KGHDR, CDR2 SFDVKD. CDR3 length equals 11 residues.